This T cell receptor beta chain was retrieved from a study of OX40 agonist ivuxolimab in advanced cancers. Study details: With a range of roughly 20 to 85, age averaged approximately 60 years, and around 80% were male. Three individuals attained partial responses, comprising one hepatocellular carcinoma case and two cutaneous melanoma cases.

Profiled with immunoSEQ multiplex PCR; TCRdb holds only in-frame clones, not every one. The table lists fewer than 20,000 clones, 60% to 85% of them singletons. Study-level points and caveats: Antigen specificity remained undetermined for the expanded peripheral T cells.

V lost 4 bases and J 1 base, leaving 12 bases between the germline ends. Germline V gene sequence: CDR1 SGHDT, CDR2 YYEEEE. There are 16 residues in the CDR3. Points on this clone: What it binds is unknown.

The source of this sequence is an adult with an advanced solid tumor such as melanoma, head and neck, liver or kidney cancer. The sample in question was CD4+ or CD8+ T cells sorted from blood, obtained in a trial of the OX40 agonist ivuxolimab. The chain carries TRBV5-6 and TRBJ2-6; unclear D gene. CDR3 amino acids: CASSPSKVSGANVLTF. DNA for the CDR3: TGTGCCAGCAGCCCCAGTAAAGTATCTGGGGCCAACGTCCTGACTTTC.